The 12 T cell receptor beta chains listed next were all sequenced from one sample in a study of cytomegalovirus exposure and HLA in healthy donors. The repertoire was sequenced with immunoSEQ multiplex PCR; TCRdb's copy has only in-frame clones and lacks some. The repertoire has 95,000 to 150,000 clones, 70% to 90% of them found once; the top ten carry 1.5% to 2%. The specimen was PBMCs. The receptors shown here come from a woman between 18 and 29 years old in good health and CMV-seronegative.

The V and J genes are TRBV14 and TRBJ2-5, with D maybe TRBD2 (5 bases). Germline CDR1 SGHDN, CDR2 FVKESK. This CDR3 spans 16 amino acids. V was trimmed by 2 bases and J by 2 bases, leaving 15 bases between them. The CDR3 DNA reads as TGTGCCAGCAGCCAACCGGGGTCTCAATATCAAGAGACCCAGTACTTC. It specifies CASSQPGSQYQETQYF.

The genes are TRBV28 and TRBJ1-6; 10 bases are a match to TRBD1. Trimming at V came to 7 bases and at J to 11 bases, leaving 14 bases not matched to a gene. Per germline, CDR1 MDHEN and CDR2 SYDVKM. The CDR3 is 16 residues long. The CDR3 nucleotides are TGTGCCAGCAACGACCAGAGGACAGGGGGAAAGACACCCCTCCACTTT. It codes for CASNDQRTGGKTPLHF.

The chain has TRBV9 and TRBJ2-1; 11 positions match TRBD2. The CDR3 consists of 16 residues. Per the germline V gene, CDR1 is SGDLS and CDR2 is YYNGEE. Unmatched junction bases numbered 4, after V lost 5 bases and J lost 0 bases. DNA for the CDR3: TGTGCCAGCAGTACCGGGACTAGCGGCTCCTACAATGAGCAGTTCTTC. Protein: CASSTGTSGSYNEQFF.

V gene TRBV19 combines with J gene TRBJ2-3; 14 bases align to TRBD2. The ends lost 1 base at V and 9 bases at J; junction bases unmatched: 9. This CDR3 region has 17 residues. Germline CDR1 reads LNHDA; CDR2 reads SQIVND (reference sequence). The CDR3 nucleotides read TGTGCCAGTAGTATAGTCGGGACTAGCGGGGGCCTCATAACGCAGTATTTT. It is translated as CASSIVGTSGGLITQYF.

The J gene is TRBJ2-7, the V gene TRBV2; D is unclear. V lost 2 bases, J lost 3 bases, and 8 bases lay in between. Germline V gives CDR1 SNHLY, CDR2 FYNNEI. This CDR3 contains 13 residues. The CDR3 sequence: CASSEHPNYEQYF. CDR3 sequence (DNA): TGTGCCAGCAGTGAACATCCAAACTACGAGCAGTACTTC.

This rearrangement joins TRBV18 to TRBJ2-7, with D possibly TRBD2 on 5 matching bases. There are 14 residues in the CDR3. Germline V gene lookup returns CDR1 KGHSH and CDR2 LQKENI. Trimming cost V 2 bases and J 2 bases, with 10 bases left between them. The CDR3 is CASSPGLDAYEQYF. The CDR3 nucleotides read TGTGCCAGCTCACCAGGACTCGATGCCTACGAGCAGTACTTC.

This rearrangement joins TRBV4-3 to TRBJ2-1; the match to TRBD1 covers 8 bases. Germline V gene lookup returns CDR1 LGHNA and CDR2 YSLEER. V trimming: 1 base; J trimming: 4 bases; junction bases outside the gene matches: 6. The CDR3 extends over 16 amino acids. DNA of the CDR3: TGCGCCAGCAGCCAAGCCCCAGGGGGCGCGTACAATGAGCAGTTCTTC. Protein sequence: CASSQAPGGAYNEQFF.

This clone was seen a few times. The chain links TRBV19 to TRBJ1-1, with 7 bases identical to TRBD1. Germline CDR1 and CDR2: LNHDA and SQIVND (reference sequence). This CDR3 is built from 16 residues. V lost 7 bases to trimming and J lost 11 bases; unmatched junction nucleotides: 22. The CDR3 loop is CASMGDRPQGQLGAFF. The CDR3, as DNA: TGTGCCAGTATGGGGGACCGTCCACAGGGACAGCTGGGCGCTTTCTTT.

This clone was observed a single time. The chain is built from TRBV6-4 and TRBJ1-1, with D hard to call. The V end was cut by 6 bases, the J end by 1 base, with 9 bases between. This CDR3 spans 13 amino acids. The germline CDR1 and CDR2 sequences are MRHNA and SNTAGT. CDR3 in DNA: TGTGCCAGCAGCGCCGGGAGGAACACTGAAGCTTTCTTT. Residues: CASSAGRNTEAFF.

CDR3 nucleotides: TGCGCCAGCAGCCACTCTAGCGGGAGAGGCGATGAGCAGTTCTTC. Translation gives CASSHSSGRGDEQFF. The V and J genes are TRBV5-1 and TRBJ2-1; 10 bases are shared with TRBD2. V lost 4 bases, J lost 8 bases, and 9 bases stayed unmatched. In germline, CDR1 is SGHRS, CDR2 YFSETQ. There are 15 residues in the CDR3.

This clone was found once. The rearrangement joins TRBV25-1 to TRBJ2-2; 11 nucleotides agree with TRBD2. J lost 0 bases, V lost 4 bases, and 4 bases had no gene match. The CDR3 is made up of 17 amino acids. Per the germline V gene, CDR1 is MGHDK and CDR2 is SYGVNS. CDR3 coding DNA: TGTGCCAGCAGTGTAGCGGGGGGGCCTGCGAACACCGGGGAGCTGTTTTTT. It is translated as CASSVAGGPANTGELFF. Together with reference TRBV25-1 and TRBJ2-2, the CDR3 gives the full variable domain: EADIYQTPRYLVIGTGKKITLECSQTMGHDKMYWYQQDPGMELHLIHYSYGVNSTEKGDLSSESTVSRIRTEHFPLTLESARPSHTSQYLCASSVAGGPANTGELFFGEGSRLTVL.

The genes are TRBV7-2 and TRBJ2-7, with a weak D call TRBD2 (5 bases). V gave up 3 bases and J gave up 3 bases, with 15 bases separating them. The CDR3 is made up of 15 amino acids. Per germline, CDR1 SGHTA and CDR2 FQGNSA. The DNA for the CDR3 is TGTGCCAGCAGCTTCCTTCTAGCTCCCGACTACGAGCAGTACTTC. It translates to CASSFLLAPDYEQYF.